This record covers a single T cell receptor (beta chain). It lacks a known antigen. No much larger clonotype is one base removed from it; base qualities were not supplied. The record originates from a study of T cell responses to AZD1222 COVID-19 vaccine (dated by TCRdb to 2020 to 2022). With respect to the entire study: AZD1222 recipients whose second dose came at about 4 weeks and those whose second dose came at about 12 weeks were combined into one group, since spike-specific TCR depth and breadth did not differ between the two schedules. A total of about 240 trial participants underwent TCR sequencing, of whom some 210 received two doses of AZD1222 and about 25 received two doses of the MenACWY control vaccine. Trial participants were enrolled by age into 18-55, 56-69 and 70-plus year subgroups, with about 150, 27 and 61 TCR-sequenced participants respectively.

Paper-wide results and their limitations: Because no day 14 peak-response samples were available, the repertoires could be characterized only after the peak T cell response. Participants were mostly white British and included more females than males, and it was suggested by the authors that clonal diversity may have been underestimated. Spike-specific TCR breadth and depth rose significantly after two AZD1222 doses compared with day 0 and with MenACWY recipients. Only five or six AZD1222 recipients were SARS-CoV-2 seropositive at baseline, limiting conclusions about previously exposed vaccinees. The 56-69-year group was small, and its depth increase did not reach significance, likely because of low power. Nearly half of unique spike-specific TCRs reportedly recognized epitopes outside regions mutated in the B.1.351 and B.1.1.7 variants. The whole spike protein was spanned by vaccine-associated CD4 TCRs, and dominant responses were seen in regions 160-218 and 743-854.

Sample time point, as interpreted from the label and publication: baseline before first vaccination. Vaccinee samples came from UK trials COV001 and COV002, including a single-blind randomized controlled phase 2/3 trial of AZD1222 (ChAdOx1 nCoV-19) in healthy adults. Trial participant PBMC samples were collected at day 0 and day 28 after the second dose for TCRbeta chain sequencing. The CDR3 regions of human TCRbeta chains were subjected to immunosequencing. The study's own analysis went as follows. TCRs in the repertoires were compared against a reference library of SARS-CoV-2-specific TCRs that had been generated with the MIRA antigen-specificity platform. Breadth was defined as the fraction of unique TCRs that were SARS-CoV-2-associated, and depth was defined as the fraction of total T cells that were SARS-CoV-2-associated. Using the MIRA data, each spike-specific TCR was assigned both to the spike region to which the TCR was reactive and to a CD4 or CD8 class. Log10-transformed breadth and depth values were compared by one-way ANOVA with Sidak's multiple comparisons tests. TCRdb limited this immuneACCESS table to in-frame rearrangements with V and J called. A share of clones is missing; checked studies link under half to unresolved V genes, and the rest is unexplained. Clone size and V and J calls were adopted from that table, with D and trimming inferred from the DNA. The sample yields 75,000 to 100,000 clones; more than 75% were counted once. The ten largest clonotypes hold around 3% of the sample.

This TCR derives from an adult in good health. This specimen was peripheral blood, taken on day 0 of AZD1222 vaccination.

Here is the DNA: TGTGCCAGCAGTGCTGTAGCGGGAGGGACCACAGATACGCAGTATTTT. Protein translation: CASSAVAGGTTDTQYF. Recombination linked TRBV6-1 to TRBJ2-3; TRBD2 lines up with 11 middle nucleotides. Including the terminal cysteine and phenylalanine, the CDR3 comprises 16 residues. Only CDR3 DNA is held: 48 bases, read in frame from base 1. Sequences MNHNS (CDR1) and SASEGT (CDR2) are obtained from the germline V gene. V ends up 4 bases short and J 2 bases short, with an unmatched junction base count of 5.